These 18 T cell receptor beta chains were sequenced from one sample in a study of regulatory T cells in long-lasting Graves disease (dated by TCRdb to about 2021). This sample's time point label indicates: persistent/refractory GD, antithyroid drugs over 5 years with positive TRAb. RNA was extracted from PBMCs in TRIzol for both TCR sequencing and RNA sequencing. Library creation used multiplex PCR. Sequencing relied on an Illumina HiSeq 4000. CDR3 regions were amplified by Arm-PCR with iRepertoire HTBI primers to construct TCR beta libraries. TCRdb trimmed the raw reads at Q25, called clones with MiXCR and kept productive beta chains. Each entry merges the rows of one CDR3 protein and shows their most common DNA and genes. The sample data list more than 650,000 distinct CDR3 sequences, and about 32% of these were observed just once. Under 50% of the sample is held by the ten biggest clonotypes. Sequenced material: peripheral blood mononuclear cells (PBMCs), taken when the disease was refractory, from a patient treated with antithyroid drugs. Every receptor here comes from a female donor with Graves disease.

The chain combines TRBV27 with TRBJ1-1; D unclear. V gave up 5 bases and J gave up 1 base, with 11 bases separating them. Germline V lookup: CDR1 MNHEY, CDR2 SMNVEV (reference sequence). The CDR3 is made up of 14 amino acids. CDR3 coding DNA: TGTGCCAGCAGTGGGTCGTTCTGGAACACTGAAGCTTTCTTT. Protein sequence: CASSGSFWNTEAFF.

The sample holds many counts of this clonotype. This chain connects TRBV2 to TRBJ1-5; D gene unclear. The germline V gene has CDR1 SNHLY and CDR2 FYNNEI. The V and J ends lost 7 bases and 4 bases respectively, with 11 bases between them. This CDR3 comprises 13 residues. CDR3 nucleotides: TGTGCCAGCAATGGCGGGGAGAATCAGCCCCAGCATTTT. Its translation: CASNGGENQPQHF.

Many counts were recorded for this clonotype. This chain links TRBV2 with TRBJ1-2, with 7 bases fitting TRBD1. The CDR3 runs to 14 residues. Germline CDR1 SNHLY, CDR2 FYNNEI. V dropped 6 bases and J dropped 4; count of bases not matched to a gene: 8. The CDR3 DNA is TGTGCCAGCAGACTCCTGGACAGGTCCTATGGCTACACCTTC. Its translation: CASRLLDRSYGYTF.

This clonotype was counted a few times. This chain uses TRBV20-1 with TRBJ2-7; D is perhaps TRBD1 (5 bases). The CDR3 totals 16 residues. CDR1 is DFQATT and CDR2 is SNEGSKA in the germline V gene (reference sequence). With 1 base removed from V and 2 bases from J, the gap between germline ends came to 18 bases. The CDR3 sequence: CSARVTPWGSPYEQYF. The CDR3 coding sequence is TGCAGTGCTAGAGTGACCCCCTGGGGCAGTCCCTACGAGCAGTACTTC.

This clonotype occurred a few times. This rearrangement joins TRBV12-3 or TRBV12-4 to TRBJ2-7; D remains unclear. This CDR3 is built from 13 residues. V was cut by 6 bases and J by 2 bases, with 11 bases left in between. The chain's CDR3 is CASSRALAYEQYF. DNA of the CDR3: TGTGCCAGCAGCCGGGCTCTGGCCTACGAGCAGTACTTC.

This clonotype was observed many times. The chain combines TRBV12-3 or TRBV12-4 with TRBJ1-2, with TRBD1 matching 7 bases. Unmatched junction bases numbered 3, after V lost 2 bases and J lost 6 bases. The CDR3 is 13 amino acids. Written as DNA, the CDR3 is TGTGCCAGCAGTTTAACAGGGGCGGATGGCTACACCTTC. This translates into CASSLTGADGYTF.

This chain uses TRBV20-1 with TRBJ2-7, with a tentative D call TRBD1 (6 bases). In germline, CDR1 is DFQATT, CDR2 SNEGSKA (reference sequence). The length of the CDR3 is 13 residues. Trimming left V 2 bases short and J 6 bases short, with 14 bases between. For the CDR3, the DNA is TGCAGTGCTAGATCACAGGGATCCCCCGAGCAGTACTTC. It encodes CSARSQGSPEQYF.

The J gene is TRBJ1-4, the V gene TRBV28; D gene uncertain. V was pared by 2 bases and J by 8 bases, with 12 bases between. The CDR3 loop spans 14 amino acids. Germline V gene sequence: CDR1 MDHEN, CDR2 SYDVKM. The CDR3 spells CASSLGRIEEKLFF. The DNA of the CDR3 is TGTGCCAGCAGTTTAGGCCGGATCGAAGAAAAACTGTTTTTT.

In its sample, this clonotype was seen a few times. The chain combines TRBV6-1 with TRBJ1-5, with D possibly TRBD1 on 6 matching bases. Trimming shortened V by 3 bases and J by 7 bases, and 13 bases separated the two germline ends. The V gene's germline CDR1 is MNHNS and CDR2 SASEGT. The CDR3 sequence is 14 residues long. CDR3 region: CASSDAGGGQPQHF. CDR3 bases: TGTGCCAGCAGTGATGCGGGGGGCGGGCAGCCCCAGCATTTT.

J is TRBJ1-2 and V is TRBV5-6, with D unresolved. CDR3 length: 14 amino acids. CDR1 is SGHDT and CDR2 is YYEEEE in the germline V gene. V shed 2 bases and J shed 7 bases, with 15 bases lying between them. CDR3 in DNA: TGTGCCAGCAGCTTAGAGACGGACCCCCTTGGCTACACCTTC. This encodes CASSLETDPLGYTF.

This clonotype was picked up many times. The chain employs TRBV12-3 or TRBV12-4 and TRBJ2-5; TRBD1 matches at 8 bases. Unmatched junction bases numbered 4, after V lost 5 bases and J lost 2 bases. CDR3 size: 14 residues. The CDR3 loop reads CASSPTGGQETQYF. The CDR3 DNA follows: TGTGCCAGCAGTCCTACAGGGGGTCAAGAGACCCAGTACTTC.

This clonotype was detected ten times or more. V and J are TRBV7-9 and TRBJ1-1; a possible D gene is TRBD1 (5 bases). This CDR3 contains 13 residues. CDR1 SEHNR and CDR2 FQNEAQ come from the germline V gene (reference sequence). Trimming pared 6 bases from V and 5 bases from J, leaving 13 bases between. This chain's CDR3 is CASSLEGRTEAFF. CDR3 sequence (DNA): TGTGCCAGCAGTTTGGAGGGGCGGACTGAAGCTTTCTTT.

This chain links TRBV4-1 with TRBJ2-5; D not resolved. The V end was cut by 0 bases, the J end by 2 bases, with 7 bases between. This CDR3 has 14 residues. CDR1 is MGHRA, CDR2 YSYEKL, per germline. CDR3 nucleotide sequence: TGCGCCAGCAGCCAAGAGTACACTCAAGAGACCCAGTACTTC. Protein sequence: CASSQEYTQETQYF.

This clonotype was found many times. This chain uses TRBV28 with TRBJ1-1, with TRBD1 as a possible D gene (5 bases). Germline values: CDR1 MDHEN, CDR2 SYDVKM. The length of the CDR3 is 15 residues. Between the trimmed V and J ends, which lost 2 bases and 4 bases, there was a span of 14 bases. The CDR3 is CASSLLGVGSTEAFF. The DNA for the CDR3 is TGTGCCAGCAGTTTACTGGGGGTTGGTAGCACTGAAGCTTTCTTT. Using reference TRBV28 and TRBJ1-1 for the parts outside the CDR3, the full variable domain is DVKVTQSSRYLVKRTGEKVFLECVQDMDHENMFWYRQDPGLGLRLIYFSYDVKMKEKGDIPEGYSVSREKKERFSLILESASTNQTSMYLCASSLLGVGSTEAFFGQGTRLTVV.

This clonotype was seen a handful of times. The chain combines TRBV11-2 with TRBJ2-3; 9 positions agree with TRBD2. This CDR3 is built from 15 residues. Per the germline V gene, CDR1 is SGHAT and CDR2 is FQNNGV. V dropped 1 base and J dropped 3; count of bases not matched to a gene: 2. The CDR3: CASSLGSGRTDTQYF. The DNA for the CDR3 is TGTGCCAGCAGCTTAGGGAGCGGGAGGACAGATACGCAGTATTTT.

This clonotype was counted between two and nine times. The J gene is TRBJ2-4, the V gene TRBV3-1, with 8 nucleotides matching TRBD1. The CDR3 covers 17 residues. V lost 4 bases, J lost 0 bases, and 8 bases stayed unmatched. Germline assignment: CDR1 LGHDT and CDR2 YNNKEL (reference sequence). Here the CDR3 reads CASSLPDRASAKNIQYF. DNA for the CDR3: TGTGCCAGCAGCCTACCGGACAGGGCATCAGCCAAAAACATTCAGTACTTC. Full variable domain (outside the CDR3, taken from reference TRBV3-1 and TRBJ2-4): DTAVSQTPKYLVTQMGNDKSIKCEQNLGHDTMYWYKQDSKKFLKIMFSYNNKELIINETVPNRFSPKSPDKAHLNLHINSLELGDSAVYFCASSLPDRASAKNIQYFGAGTRLSVL.

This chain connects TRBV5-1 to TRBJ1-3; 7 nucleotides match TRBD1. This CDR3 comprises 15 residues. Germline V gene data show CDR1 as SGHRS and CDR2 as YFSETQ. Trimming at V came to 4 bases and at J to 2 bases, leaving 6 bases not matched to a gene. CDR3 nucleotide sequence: TGCGCCAGCAGCGCTTCCGGGACAGCTGGAAACACCATATATTTT. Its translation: CASSASGTAGNTIYF.

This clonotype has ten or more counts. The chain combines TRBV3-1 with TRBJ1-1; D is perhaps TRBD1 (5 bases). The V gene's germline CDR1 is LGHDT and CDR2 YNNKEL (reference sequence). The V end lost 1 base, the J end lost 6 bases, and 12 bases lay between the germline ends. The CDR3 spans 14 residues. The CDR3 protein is CASSQVRRDAEAFF. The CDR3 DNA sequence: TGTGCCAGCAGCCAAGTGAGGCGGGACGCTGAAGCTTTCTTT. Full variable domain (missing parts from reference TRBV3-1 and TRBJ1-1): DTAVSQTPKYLVTQMGNDKSIKCEQNLGHDTMYWYKQDSKKFLKIMFSYNNKELIINETVPNRFSPKSPDKAHLNLHINSLELGDSAVYFCASSQVRRDAEAFFGQGTRLTVV.